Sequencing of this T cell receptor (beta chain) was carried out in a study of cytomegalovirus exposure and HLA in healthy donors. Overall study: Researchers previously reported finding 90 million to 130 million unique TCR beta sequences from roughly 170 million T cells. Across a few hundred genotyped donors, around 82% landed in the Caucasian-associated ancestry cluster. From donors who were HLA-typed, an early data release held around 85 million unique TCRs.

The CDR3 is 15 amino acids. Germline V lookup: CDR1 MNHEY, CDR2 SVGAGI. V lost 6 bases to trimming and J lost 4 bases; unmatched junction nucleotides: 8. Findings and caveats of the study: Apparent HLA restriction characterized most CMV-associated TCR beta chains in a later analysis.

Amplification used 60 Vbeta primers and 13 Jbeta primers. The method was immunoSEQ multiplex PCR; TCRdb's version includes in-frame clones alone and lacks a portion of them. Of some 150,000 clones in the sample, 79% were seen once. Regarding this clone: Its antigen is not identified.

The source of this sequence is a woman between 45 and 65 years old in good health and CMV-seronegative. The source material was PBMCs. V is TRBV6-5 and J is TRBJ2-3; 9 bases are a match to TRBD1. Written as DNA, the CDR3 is TGTGCCAGCAGAGTCCGGGACAGGGAGTCAGATACGCAGTATTTT. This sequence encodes CASRVRDRESDTQYF.